The rows below give T cell receptor beta chains drawn from one sample of a study of T cells in Graves' hyperthyroidism and ophthalmopathy. Each CDR3 protein gets one entry after TCRdb re-called the multiplex PCR reads with MiXCR. This table has about 700,000 distinct CDR3 sequences, 14% appearing once. Sequencing was done on a sample of blood. The receptor source for this set is a woman younger than 30 with Graves' hyperthyroidism. CDR3s include the opening cysteine and the closing phenylalanine or tryptophan. A D gene is named only where the DNA matches it firmly. Some rows have no size entry. The others give once, few or many, or a class for an expanded clone.

size | J | V | D | CDR3 | DNA
. | TRBJ1-6 | TRBV2 | . | CASSHDSIRNSPLHF | TGTGCCAGCAGCCACGACAGTATTCGAAATTCACCCCTCCACTTT
many | TRBJ1-1 | TRBV30 | . | CAWISPGHSGNTEAFF | TGTGCCTGGATCAGCCCGGGCCACTCTGGGAACACTGAAGCTTTCTTT
many | TRBJ2-2 | TRBV2 | TRBD1 | CASRMDRGDTGELFF | TGTGCCAGCAGGATGGACAGGGGGGACACCGGGGAGCTGTTTTTT
few | TRBJ2-4 | TRBV18 | TRBD1 | CASSPLGQGASKNIQYF | TGTGCCAGCTCACCGCTGGGACAGGGGGCTTCCAAAAACATTCAGTACTTC
few | TRBJ2-3 | TRBV20-1 | TRBD2 | CSARPLTSGSAPFTDTQYF | TGCAGTGCTCGCCCCTTGACTAGCGGGTCTGCCCCCTTCACAGATACGCAGTATTTT
many | TRBJ1-1 | TRBV3-1 | TRBD1 | CASSVTGGVNTEAFF | TGTGCCAGCAGCGTCACAGGGGGAGTGAACACTGAAGCTTTCTTT
. | TRBJ2-3 | TRBV10-1 | . | CASSENPGDTQYF | TGCGCCAGCAGTGAGAACCCGGGGGATACGCAGTATTTT
many | TRBJ1-3 | TRBV13 | . | CASSQDRYSGNTIYF | TGTGCCAGCAGCCAAGACAGGTACTCTGGAAACACCATATATTTT
. | TRBJ2-7 | TRBV7-8 | TRBD2 | CASTTAGGTEQYF | TGTGCCAGCACCACAGCGGGAGGCACCGAGCAGTACTTC
. | TRBJ2-7 | TRBV5-1 | . | CASSLDHGEEYF | TGTGCCAGCAGCTTAGACCATGGGGAGGAGTACTTC
few | TRBJ2-2 | TRBV13 | TRBD1 | CASSPRGRGTGELFF | TGTGCCAGCAGCCCCAGGGGGCGTGGGACCGGGGAGCTGTTTTTT
many | TRBJ1-1 | TRBV11-3 | . | CASSWGDTEAFF | TGTGCCAGCAGCTGGGGCGACACTGAAGCTTTCTTT
. | TRBJ2-1 | TRBV28 | . | CASSGLVNEQFF | TGTGCCAGCAGTGGCCTAGTTAATGAGCAGTTCTTC
many | TRBJ2-3 | TRBV5-1 | TRBD2 | CASSADAHGREGSDTQYF | TGCGCCAGCAGCGCAGACGCACACGGGCGGGAGGGTTCAGATACGCAGTATTTT
many | TRBJ2-3 | TRBV7-7 | . | CASSKQWTDTQYF | TGTGCTAGTTCCAAACAGTGGACAGATACGCAGTATTTT
many | TRBJ1-1 | TRBV19 | TRBD1 | CASRLDRVNTEAFF | TGTGCCAGTAGACTGGACAGGGTGAACACTGAAGCTTTCTTT
many | TRBJ2-2 | TRBV7-2 | TRBD2 | CASKMGLAVTGELFF | TGTGCCAGCAAGATGGGACTAGCGGTAACCGGGGAGCTGTTTTTT
. | TRBJ1-2 | TRBV5-6 | . | CASSLLQTGPNYGYTF | TGTGCCAGCAGCCTACTGCAGACAGGACCTAACTATGGCTACACCTTC
many | TRBJ2-7 | TRBV28 | TRBD1 | CASRRDRPSYEQYF | TGTGCCAGCCGCCGGGACAGGCCCTCCTACGAGCAGTACTTC
many | TRBJ2-7 | TRBV2 | TRBD1 | CASSGTGTGYYEQYF | TGTGCCAGCAGCGGAACCGGGACAGGGTACTACGAGCAGTACTTC
. | TRBJ2-3 | TRBV9 | . | CASSNPYRGSTDTQYF | TGTGCCAGCAGCAATCCCTACAGAGGGAGCACAGATACGCAGTATTTT
many | TRBJ2-5 | TRBV11-2 | . | CASSLGGVWETQYF | TGTGCCAGCAGCTTAGGAGGAGTGTGGGAGACCCAGTACTTC
many | TRBJ2-5 | TRBV2 | . | CASITQLWETQYF | TGTGCCAGCATTACACAGCTGTGGGAGACCCAGTACTTC
. | TRBJ2-1 | TRBV10-3 | TRBD2 | CAIRSIAGEMVNEQFF | TGTGCCATCAGAAGTATAGCGGGAGAAATGGTAAATGAGCAGTTCTTC
many | TRBJ2-3 | TRBV11-2 | TRBD2 | CASPPGLGDSGRAVTDTQYF | TGTGCCAGCCCGCCGGGACTGGGGGATAGCGGGAGGGCCGTCACAGATACGCAGTATTTT
. | TRBJ1-4 | TRBV7-9 | . | CASSLTAKVSEKLFF | TGTGCCAGCAGCCTTACAGCGAAGGTGAGTGAAAAACTGTTTTTT
few | TRBJ2-7 | TRBV3-1 | . | CASSQDRRRYEQYF | TGTGCCAGCAGCCAAGATCGACGCCGATACGAGCAGTACTTC
many | TRBJ1-1 | TRBV18 | TRBD1 | CASSPRTGFDGAFF | TGTGCCAGCTCACCACGGACAGGGTTTGACGGAGCTTTCTTT
few | TRBJ2-2 | TRBV7-9 | . | CASSDLPGSSGELFF | TGTGCCAGCAGCGACCTACCAGGGTCCTCCGGGGAGCTGTTTTTT
many | TRBJ2-7 | TRBV24-1 | TRBD1 | CATSDSGTGIEQYF | TGTGCCACCAGTGATTCGGGGACAGGGATCGAGCAGTACTTC
. | TRBJ2-2 | TRBV2 | TRBD2 | CASSETLAGNTGELFF | TGTGCCAGCAGTGAGACTCTAGCGGGGAACACCGGGGAGCTGTTTTTT
. | TRBJ1-1 | TRBV19 | . | CASSANRWGRFTEAFF | TGTGCCAGTAGTGCCAATCGGTGGGGCCGGTTCACTGAAGCTTTCTTT
many | TRBJ2-2 | TRBV9 | . | CASSVGAVNTGELFF | TGTGCCAGCAGCGTAGGGGCGGTGAACACCGGGGAGCTGTTTTTT
many | TRBJ1-2 | TRBV30 | . | CAYREGNYGYTF | TGTGCTTACAGGGAGGGCAACTATGGCTACACCTTC
many | TRBJ1-5 | TRBV12-3/TRBV12-4 | . | CASSSLGENQPQHF | TGTGCCAGCAGTTCACTGGGGGAAAATCAGCCCCAGCATTTT
many | TRBJ1-4 | TRBV11-2 | . | CASSLGVRGRDGEKLFF | TGTGCCAGCAGCTTAGGTGTGCGGGGTAGGGATGGTGAAAAACTGTTTTTT
. | TRBJ1-4 | TRBV28 | . | CASSLLGPNEKLFF | TGTGCCAGCAGCCTTCTCGGTCCTAATGAAAAACTGTTTTTT
many | TRBJ2-5 | TRBV15 | TRBD1 | CATSKGQGGGQETQYF | TGTGCCACCAGCAAAGGACAGGGTGGGGGTCAAGAGACCCAGTACTTC
. | TRBJ1-3 | TRBV30 | . | CAWSLDGRAGNTIYF | TGTGCCTGGAGCCTCGATGGTAGGGCTGGAAACACCATATATTTT
. | TRBJ1-5 | TRBV12-3/TRBV12-4 | . | CASTSAHQPQHF | TGTGCCAGCACCTCGGCCCATCAGCCCCAGCATTTT
. | TRBJ2-7 | TRBV7-9 | . | CASSLVGRENREQYF | TGTGCCAGCAGCTTAGTTGGCCGGGAGAATAGGGAGCAGTACTTC
. | TRBJ2-7 | TRBV28 | . | CASSSLDHLFSYEQYF | TGTGCCAGCAGTTCCCTCGACCACCTATTCTCCTACGAGCAGTACTTC
few | TRBJ2-2 | TRBV7-3 | . | CASSPNGATSLSTGELFF | TGTGCCAGCAGCCCTAATGGGGCCACTAGTCTTAGCACCGGGGAGCTGTTTTTT
. | TRBJ1-6 | TRBV6-1 | . | CASSARGGGRGQSPLHF | TGTGCCAGCAGTGCGAGGGGCGGGGGGCGAGGCCAGTCACCCCTCCACTTT
few | TRBJ2-3 | TRBV2 | TRBD2 | CASSEDSGRLTDTQYF | TGTGCCAGCAGTGAAGATAGCGGGAGACTGACAGATACGCAGTATTTT
. | TRBJ1-5 | TRBV27 | . | CASSLGQQPDQPQHF | TGTGCCAGCAGTTTAGGGCAGCAGCCGGATCAGCCCCAGCATTTT
many | TRBJ2-2 | TRBV11-3 | . | CASSLGVPINTGELFF | TGTGCCAGCAGCTTAGGGGTTCCGATAAACACCGGGGAGCTGTTTTTT